This entry lists 19 T cell receptor beta chains sequenced from one sample in a study of blood T cell repertoires in COVID-19. Produced via immunoSEQ multiplex PCR; TCRdb's table is partial and in-frame only. The sample carries roughly 280,000 clones, about 87% recorded once. Source material: PBMCs or T cells enriched from blood (not recorded which). Receptors were obtained from a woman in her forties or fifties who had recovered from COVID-19.

The rearrangement uses TRBV30 and TRBJ2-7, with D uncertain. CDR1 and CDR2 (germline): GTSNPN, SVGIG (reference sequence). V lost 0 bases, J lost 2 bases, and 8 bases lay in between. The length of the CDR3 is 13 residues. CDR3 in amino acids: CAWSVGGAYEQYF. CDR3 in DNA: TGTGCCTGGAGTGTAGGCGGAGCCTACGAGCAGTACTTC. The whole variable domain, filled in from reference TRBV30 and TRBJ2-7, reads SQTIHQWPATLVQPVGSPLSLECTVEGTSNPNLYWYRQAAGRGLQLLFYSVGIGQISSEVPQNLSASRPQDRQFILSSKKLLLSDSGFYLCAWSVGGAYEQYFGPGTRLTVT.

The J gene is TRBJ2-6, the V gene TRBV4-3, with a tentative D call TRBD2 (6 bases). This CDR3 is built from 17 residues. V lost 1 base to trimming and J lost 2 bases, with 12 bases between them. The germline V gene encodes CDR1 LGHNA and CDR2 YSLEER. CDR3 nucleotides: TGCGCCAGCAGCCAAGCTGGCCGCGGGGCTGGGGCCAACGTCCTGACTTTC. Translation gives CASSQAGRGAGANVLTF.

The V gene is TRBV5-6, the J gene TRBJ2-1, with 8 bases aligning to TRBD2. There are 18 residues in the CDR3. Germline CDR1 and CDR2: SGHDT and YYEEEE. Trimming cost V 0 bases and J 0 bases; bases outside gene matches: 8. The CDR3: CASSLDSSAGGSYNEQFF. In nucleotides, the CDR3 is TGTGCCAGCAGCTTGGATTCGTCTGCGGGGGGCTCCTACAATGAGCAGTTCTTC.

DNA for the CDR3: TGTGCCAGCAGAGTAGACAGGACTAGCAATCAGCCCCAGCATTTT. Its protein is CASRVDRTSNQPQHF. The rearrangement uses TRBV2 and TRBJ1-5, with D maybe TRBD1 (6 bases). This CDR3 is built from 15 residues. V lost 6 bases to trimming and J lost 0 bases, with 12 bases between them. Looked up from germline, CDR1 is SNHLY and CDR2 is FYNNEI.

On this clone itself: This CDR3 is also generated by other DNA sequences in the sample. The chain links TRBV12-3 or TRBV12-4 to TRBJ1-1; D perhaps matches TRBD1 (5 bases). This CDR3 is built from 13 residues. Trimming took 2 bases from V and 2 from J, leaving 6 bases between them. The DNA for the CDR3 is TGTGCCAGCAGTTTACAGGGAAACACTGAAGCTTTCTTT. Translation gives CASSLQGNTEAFF.

The chain combines TRBV30 with TRBJ1-5; 7 nucleotides align to TRBD1. The J segment lost 3 bases and the V segment lost 1 base, leaving 6 bases of the junction unmatched. Germline-derived CDR1 and CDR2 are GTSNPN and SVGIG (reference sequence). The CDR3 covers 15 residues. DNA for the CDR3: TGTGCCTGGAGTGCCGGGACAGCTTACAATCAGCCCCAGCATTTT. Translation: CAWSAGTAYNQPQHF.

In its sample, this clone was seen once. The chain is built from TRBV12-3 or TRBV12-4 and TRBJ1-4; D uncertain. CDR3 size: 13 residues. Trimming took off 7 bases at V and 3 bases at J, with 9 bases between the two ends. CDR3 amino acids: CASMGPPNEKLFF. DNA for the CDR3: TGTGCCAGCATGGGCCCCCCTAATGAAAAACTGTTTTTT.

This chain links TRBV19 with TRBJ1-3; 7 bases map to TRBD1. Germline trimming cut 4 bases from V and 4 bases from J; bases unmatched to any gene: 19. The CDR3 has 19 amino acids. The germline V gene has CDR1 LNHDA and CDR2 SQIVND (reference sequence). CDR3 loop: CASSTGRGGQLPRGNTIYF. The DNA of the CDR3 is TGTGCCAGTAGTACCGGGAGGGGGGGACAGCTCCCAAGAGGAAACACCATATATTTT.

The chain recombines TRBV9 with TRBJ1-6, with 9 nucleotides matching TRBD1. V lost 5 bases and J lost 7; bases outside the gene matches: 7. Germline CDR1 and CDR2: SGDLS and YYNGEE. The CDR3 spans 15 residues. In DNA, the CDR3 is TGTGCCAGCAGACCCACTGACAGGGGGAATTCACCCCTCCACTTT. Its protein is CASRPTDRGNSPLHF.

The CDR3 DNA follows: TGTGCCTGGAGAACCCGGGACAGGGTAAGAGAGACCCAGTACTTC. It specifies CAWRTRDRVRETQYF. V gene TRBV30 combines with J gene TRBJ2-5; the match to TRBD1 covers 9 bases. The CDR3 has 15 amino acids. Germline V CDR1 and CDR2: GTSNPN, SVGIG (reference sequence). V shed 3 bases and J 4 bases; nucleotides not matched to a gene: 9.

The chain joins TRBV6-6 to TRBJ2-7; 13 nucleotides line up with TRBD2. This CDR3 contains 14 residues. Germline V gene data show CDR1 as MNHNY and CDR2 as SVGAGI (reference sequence). Germline trimming cut 6 bases from V and 6 bases from J; bases unmatched to any gene: 5. CDR3 loop: CASRELAGGPEQYF. The CDR3 DNA reads TGTGCCAGCAGAGAACTAGCGGGAGGGCCCGAGCAGTACTTC.

DNA of the CDR3: TGTGCCAGCACACGGAGGGCGGGGGCAACTAATGAAAAACTGTTTTTT. Translating it yields CASTRRAGATNEKLFF. The J gene is TRBJ1-4, the V gene TRBV5-4; TRBD1 might be the D (5 bases). The CDR3 totals 16 residues. V gave up 6 bases and J gave up 0 bases, with 15 bases separating them. Germline CDR1 reads SGHNT; CDR2 reads YYREEE (reference sequence).

The V gene is TRBV11-3, the J gene TRBJ2-3; TRBD2 matches at 15 bases. The CDR3 length is 19 residues. CDR1 is SGHNT, CDR2 YENEEA, per germline. J gave up 3 bases and V 6 bases, and 13 bases lay outside the gene matches. The CDR3 nucleotides read TGTGCCAGCAGTCCGGGACTAGCGGGAGGCCCAGGACGAACAGATACGCAGTATTTT. As protein: CASSPGLAGGPGRTDTQYF.

CDR3 DNA: TGTGCCAGCAGTGTGATAGGGACAGGGGGGGGTGGTGAGCAGTTCTTC. Its translation: CASSVIGTGGGGEQFF. The genes are TRBV2 and TRBJ2-1; TRBD1 matches at 11 bases. The CDR3 extends over 16 amino acids. The germline V gene encodes CDR1 SNHLY and CDR2 FYNNEI. Losses at the gene ends were 4 bases for V and 9 bases for J; bases not matched to a gene: 11.

The chain links TRBV10-3 to TRBJ1-5; D ambiguous. The V gene's germline CDR1 is ENHRY and CDR2 SYGVKD. V lost 3 bases, J lost 4 bases, and 4 bases lay in between. This CDR3 has 12 residues. CDR3 amino acids: CAISDSNQPQHF. CDR3 DNA: TGTGCCATCAGTGATAGTAATCAGCCCCAGCATTTT.

V is TRBV16 and J is TRBJ2-7; TRBD1 is a possible D gene (5 bases). This CDR3 region has 15 residues. Germline CDR1 reads KGHSY; CDR2 reads FQNENV. Trimming pared 3 bases from V and 6 bases from J, leaving 18 bases between. CDR3 DNA: TGTGCCAGCAGCCACCTAAAGGGGATACTCGGCGAGCAGTACTTC. Protein sequence: CASSHLKGILGEQYF.

V usage is TRBV18 and J usage is TRBJ2-3, with unresolved D. The CDR3 runs 15 residues. V was shortened by 4 bases and J by 0 bases, with 11 bases between the two germline ends. CDR1 is KGHSH, CDR2 LQKENI, per germline. The CDR3 loop reads CASSQRSDSTDTQYF. CDR3 in DNA: TGTGCCAGCTCACAGAGATCCGATAGCACAGATACGCAGTATTTT.

The V and J genes are TRBV27 and TRBJ2-7, with TRBD1 identical over 9 bases. Trimming cost V 3 bases and J 7 bases; bases outside gene matches: 7. The CDR3 extends over 14 amino acids. CDR1 and CDR2 (germline): MNHEY, SMNVEV (reference sequence). In DNA, the CDR3 is TGTGCCAGCAGTTTGGAACAGGGGGCAGGTGAGCAGTACTTC. Translation: CASSLEQGAGEQYF.

V is TRBV6-5 and J is TRBJ1-6; 7 bases are a match to TRBD1. The germline V gene encodes CDR1 MNHEY and CDR2 SVGAGI. After removal of 2 bases from V and 6 bases from J, the junction contained 7 bases not matched to a gene. The CDR3 has 16 amino acids. The CDR3 region has the DNA TGTGCCAGCAGTTACGCAAACAGGGGTAGTAATTCACCCCTCCACTTT. Its protein product is CASSYANRGSNSPLHF.